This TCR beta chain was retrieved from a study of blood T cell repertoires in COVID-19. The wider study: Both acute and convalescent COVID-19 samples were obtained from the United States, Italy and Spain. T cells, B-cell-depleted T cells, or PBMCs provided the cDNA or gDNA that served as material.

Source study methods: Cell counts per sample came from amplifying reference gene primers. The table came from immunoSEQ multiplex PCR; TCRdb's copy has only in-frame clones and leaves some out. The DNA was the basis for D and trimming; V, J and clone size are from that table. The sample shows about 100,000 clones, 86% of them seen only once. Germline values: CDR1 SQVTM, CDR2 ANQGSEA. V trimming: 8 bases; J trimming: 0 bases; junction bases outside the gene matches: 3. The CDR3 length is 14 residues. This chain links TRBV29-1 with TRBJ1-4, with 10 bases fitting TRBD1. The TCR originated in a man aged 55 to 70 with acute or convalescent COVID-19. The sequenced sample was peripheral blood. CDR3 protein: CSIGQGATNEKLFF. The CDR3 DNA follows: TGCAGCATAGGACAGGGGGCAACTAATGAAAAACTGTTTTTT.